One sample yielded the 5 T cell receptor beta chains listed below, sequenced in a study of T cell responses to AZD1222 COVID-19 vaccine. The protocol was immunoSEQ multiplex PCR, while the TCRdb copy is restricted to in-frame clones and leaves out a portion. The sample carries about 270,000 clones, about 94% recorded once. Sequencing used peripheral blood, obtained 28 days after the second AZD1222 dose. The receptors were gathered from an adult who received the AZD1222 COVID-19 vaccine.

The chain is built from TRBV7-2 and TRBJ1-5; the match to TRBD1 covers 8 bases. V shed 4 bases, J shed 5 bases, and the junction held 1 base outside the gene matches. Per the germline V gene, CDR1 is SGHTA and CDR2 is FQGNSA. The CDR3 contains 13 residues. CDR3: CASSSQGDQPQHF. The CDR3 nucleotides are TGTGCCAGCAGCTCACAGGGGGATCAGCCCCAGCATTTT. The whole variable domain, filled in from reference TRBV7-2 and TRBJ1-5, reads GAGVSQSPSNKVTEKGKDVELRCDPISGHTALYWYRQSLGQGLEFLIYFQGNSAPDKSGLPSDRFSAERTGGSVSTLTIQRTQQEDSAVYLCASSSQGDQPQHFGDGTRLSIL.

This rearrangement joins TRBV11-3 to TRBJ2-1; no definite D call. The germline V and J ends were trimmed by 2 bases and 9 bases, with 5 bases remaining between them. The CDR3 consists of 11 residues. Germline assignment: CDR1 SGHNT and CDR2 YENEEA. This CDR3 reads CASSLNSEQFF. The CDR3 DNA sequence: TGTGCCAGCAGCTTAAACAGTGAGCAGTTCTTC.

This chain uses TRBV7-9 with TRBJ2-1; 10 bases are a match to TRBD2. This CDR3 spans 16 amino acids. Trimming cost V 3 bases and J 4 bases; bases outside gene matches: 6. The germline CDR1 and CDR2 sequences are SEHNR and FQNEAQ (reference sequence). The CDR3: CASSLRLAGLYNEQFF. CDR3 DNA sequence: TGTGCCAGCAGCTTGCGACTAGCGGGCCTTTACAATGAGCAGTTCTTC.

The J gene is TRBJ2-7, the V gene TRBV7-2, with D hard to call. There are 15 residues in the CDR3. Trimming left V 6 bases short and J 0 bases short, with 15 bases between. The germline V gene encodes CDR1 SGHTA and CDR2 FQGNSA. The DNA for the CDR3 is TGTGCCAGCAGTTTCGCCGGGCCTAGCTCCTACGAGCAGTACTTC. Its protein is CASSFAGPSSYEQYF. Complete variable domain (other parts from reference TRBV7-2 and TRBJ2-7): GAGVSQSPSNKVTEKGKDVELRCDPISGHTALYWYRQSLGQGLEFLIYFQGNSAPDKSGLPSDRFSAERTGGSVSTLTIQRTQQEDSAVYLCASSFAGPSSYEQYFGPGTRLTVT.

V and J are TRBV5-1 and TRBJ1-2; TRBD1 agrees at 8 bases. V was pared by 5 bases and J by 4 bases, with 13 bases of the junction left unmatched. CDR1 SGHRS and CDR2 YFSETQ come from the germline V gene. This CDR3 spans 16 amino acids. This chain's CDR3 is CASRQQTGGSTYGYTF. The CDR3 nucleotides read TGCGCCAGCAGGCAGCAAACAGGGGGTAGTACCTATGGCTACACCTTC.